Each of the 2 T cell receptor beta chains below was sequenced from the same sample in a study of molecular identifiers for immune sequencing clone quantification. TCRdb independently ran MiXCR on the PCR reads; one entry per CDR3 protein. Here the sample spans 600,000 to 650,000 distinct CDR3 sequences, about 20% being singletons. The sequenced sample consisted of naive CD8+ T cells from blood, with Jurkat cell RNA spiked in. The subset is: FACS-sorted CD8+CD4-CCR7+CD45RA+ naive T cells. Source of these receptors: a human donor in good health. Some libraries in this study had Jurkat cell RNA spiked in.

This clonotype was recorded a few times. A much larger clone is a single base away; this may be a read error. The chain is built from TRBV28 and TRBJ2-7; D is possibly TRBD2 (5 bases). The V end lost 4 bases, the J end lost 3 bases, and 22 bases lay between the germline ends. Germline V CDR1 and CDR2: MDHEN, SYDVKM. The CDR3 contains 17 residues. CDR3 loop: CASSSRKPDGINYEQYF. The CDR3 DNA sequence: TGTGCCAGCAGTTCGCGAAAGCCCGACGGGATCAACTACGAGCAGTACTTC.

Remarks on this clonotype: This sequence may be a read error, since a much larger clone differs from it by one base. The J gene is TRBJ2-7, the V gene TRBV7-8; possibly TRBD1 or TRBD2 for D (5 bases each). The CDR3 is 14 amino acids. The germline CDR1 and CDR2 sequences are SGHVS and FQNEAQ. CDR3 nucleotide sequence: TGTGCCGGCAGCCCCGGGACGGACGAGTACGAGCAGTACTTC. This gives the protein CAGSPGTDEYEQYF.